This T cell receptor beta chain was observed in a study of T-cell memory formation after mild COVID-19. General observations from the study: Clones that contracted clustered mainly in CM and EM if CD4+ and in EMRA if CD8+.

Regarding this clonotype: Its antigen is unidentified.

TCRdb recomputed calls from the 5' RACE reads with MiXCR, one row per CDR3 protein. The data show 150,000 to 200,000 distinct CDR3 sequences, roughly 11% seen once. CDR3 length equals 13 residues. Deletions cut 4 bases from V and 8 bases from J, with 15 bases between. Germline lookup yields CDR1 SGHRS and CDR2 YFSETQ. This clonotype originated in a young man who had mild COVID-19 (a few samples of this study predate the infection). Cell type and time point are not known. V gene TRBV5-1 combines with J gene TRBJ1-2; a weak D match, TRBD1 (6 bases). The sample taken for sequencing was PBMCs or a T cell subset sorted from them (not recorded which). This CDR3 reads CASSITTGIGYTF. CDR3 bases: TGCGCCAGCAGCATCACGACAGGCATCGGCTACACCTTC.